This T cell receptor beta chain was obtained from a study of graft-versus-host responses after intestinal transplantation. The wider study: In this cohort, recipients had multivisceral, liver-intestinal, or isolated intestinal transplants. After anti-thymocyte globulin induction, recipients took tacrolimus and steroids for three to four years. General observations from the study: Graft-donor T cell macrochimerism in patients accompanied high graft-versus-host to host-versus-graft clonal ratios in allografts.

CDR1 SGHAT and CDR2 FQNNGV come from the germline V gene. Trimming took 3 bases from V and 2 from J, leaving 16 bases between them. The CDR3 is 16 residues long. The responders that had proliferated, CFSE-low CD3+CD4+ and CD3+CD8+ cells, were sorted after the reaction. TCRdb's copy holds only in-frame clones and misses some; the assay was immunoSEQ multiplex PCR. Here the sample spans 20,000 to 25,000 clones, approximately 45% being singletons. Material: alloreactive CD4+ T cells from a mixed lymphocyte reaction culture, obtained before intestinal transplant. Regarding subset: CFSE-low proliferating T cells sorted from roughly 6-day pre-transplant mixed lymphocyte reaction (GvH or HvG direction). The chain employs TRBV11-2 and TRBJ2-5, with D hard to call. This clonotype was obtained from a human patient who received an intestinal transplant. In DNA, the CDR3 is TGTGCCAGCAGCTTTATCGGTAGCCTGAGGCAAGAGACCCAGTACTTC. This encodes CASSFIGSLRQETQYF.